Presented here are 22 T cell receptor beta chains from one specimen sequenced in a study of blood T cell repertoires in COVID-19 (dated by TCRdb to the early 2020s). Libraries were made using the immunoSEQ multiplex PCR assay. The immuneACCESS repertoire file appears here via TCRdb, limited to in-frame rearrangements. These files lack a portion of the clones; in checked studies, under half of the deficit traces to unresolved V genes, and the cause of the others is not known. The sample table shows around 100,000 clones, and 80% to 85% are seen once. Together, the top ten hold approximately 6.8% of the sample. Material for sequencing was peripheral blood. These receptors were collected from a man between 60 and 75 years old with acute or convalescent COVID-19.

This clone was seen just once. The V call is TRBV30, the J call TRBJ2-7; TRBD1 aligns across 7 bases. Germline V gene lookup returns CDR1 GTSNPN and CDR2 SVGIG (reference sequence). The CDR3 runs 15 residues. J lost 6 bases, V lost 1 base, and 12 bases had no gene match. CDR3 DNA: TGTGCCTGGAGTGAATTCCAGACAGGGCTCCCCGAGCAGTACTTC. Protein product: CAWSEFQTGLPEQYF.

This clone was detected a few times. The rearrangement links TRBV13 to TRBJ2-7; 7 bases are a match to TRBD1. V trimming: 9 bases; J trimming: 1 base; junction bases outside the gene matches: 9. Germline CDR1 and CDR2: PRHDT and FYEKMQ (reference sequence). The CDR3 is 14 amino acids. The CDR3 sequence: CASTSGTASYEQYF. The CDR3 bases are TGTGCCAGTACTTCCGGGACAGCATCCTACGAGCAGTACTTC.

In its sample, this clone was seen once. The chain combines TRBV13 with TRBJ1-2; TRBD1 matches at 7 bases. The trim removed 1 base at V and 2 bases at J, leaving 7 bases unmatched. This CDR3 is built from 16 residues. The germline CDR1 and CDR2 sequences are PRHDT and FYEKMQ (reference sequence). The CDR3 DNA reads as TGTGCCAGCAGCTTAGTGCTGGGACAGCCCAACTATGGCTACACCTTC. Translated, it gives CASSLVLGQPNYGYTF.

The chain recombines TRBV4-3 with TRBJ2-1, with D tentatively TRBD1 (5 bases). CDR1 is LGHNA and CDR2 is YSLEER in the germline V gene. The CDR3 consists of 16 residues. V lost 5 bases and J 5 bases, leaving 19 bases between the germline ends. The CDR3 bases are TGCGCCAGCAGCTTTCGAGCTTCGACAGCTCACAATGAGCAGTTCTTC. It translates to CASSFRASTAHNEQFF.

The chain carries TRBV5-1 and TRBJ2-2; no firm D call. V lost 1 base, J lost 5 bases, and 9 bases lay in between. The CDR3 consists of 14 residues. Germline assignment: CDR1 SGHRS and CDR2 YFSETQ. In DNA, the CDR3 is TGCGCCAGCAGCTTGTCTATTCGTACCGGGGAGCTGTTTTTT. The encoded protein is CASSLSIRTGELFF.

This chain links TRBV9 with TRBJ2-5; perhaps TRBD2 as D (5 bases). Trimming stripped 3 bases from V and 0 bases from J, with 18 bases between. Germline assignment: CDR1 SGDLS and CDR2 YYNGEE. The CDR3 runs to 17 residues. CDR3 DNA sequence: TGTGCCAGCAGCGATATTCCAGACGGGATGTACCAAGAGACCCAGTACTTC. Its protein product is CASSDIPDGMYQETQYF. Supplemented by reference TRBV9 and TRBJ2-5, the full variable domain reads DSGVTQTPKHLITATGQRVTLRCSPRSGDLSVYWYQQSLDQGLQFLIQYYNGEERAKGNILERFSAQQFPDLHSELNLSSLELGDSALYFCASSDIPDGMYQETQYFGPGTRLLVL.

V usage is TRBV5-1 and J usage is TRBJ2-7, with 9 bases matching TRBD1. Trimming removed 4 bases from V and 4 bases from J; junction bases left unmatched: 6. This CDR3 comprises 14 residues. Looked up from germline, CDR1 is SGHRS and CDR2 is YFSETQ. This chain's CDR3 is CASSPGQGPYEQYF. Written as DNA, the CDR3 is TGCGCCAGCAGCCCAGGACAGGGGCCGTACGAGCAGTACTTC.

The rearrangement joins TRBV18 to TRBJ2-1; TRBD2 is a possible D gene (6 bases). The CDR3 consists of 12 residues. Germline CDR1 reads KGHSH; CDR2 reads LQKENI. V lost 2 bases and J lost 8, with 7 bases in between. The chain's CDR3 is CASSPRRDEQFF. CDR3 DNA sequence: TGTGCCAGCTCACCAAGGAGGGATGAGCAGTTCTTC.

This CDR3 is CASSLSPYSLAAPEETQYF. Written as DNA, the CDR3 is TGTGCCAGCAGCCTTAGTCCCTACTCACTAGCGGCGCCAGAAGAGACCCAGTACTTC. J is TRBJ2-5 and V is TRBV7-2; TRBD2 matches at 8 bases. Germline values: CDR1 SGHTA, CDR2 FQGNSA. The V and J ends lost 5 bases and 3 bases, in that order; junction bases with no gene match: 20. This CDR3 is built from 19 residues.

The rearrangement links TRBV18 to TRBJ2-3, with TRBD1 identical over 7 bases. Trimming at V came to 4 bases and at J to 1 base, leaving 2 bases not matched to a gene. This CDR3 spans 14 amino acids. Germline V gene lookup returns CDR1 KGHSH and CDR2 LQKENI. This CDR3 is CASSLQGGTDTQYF. The CDR3, as DNA: TGTGCCAGCTCACTTCAGGGGGGCACAGATACGCAGTATTTT.

CDR3 loop: CASRDRGNTGELFF. The CDR3 DNA reads TGTGCCAGCAGGGACAGGGGGAACACCGGGGAGCTGTTTTTT. V usage is TRBV2 and J usage is TRBJ2-2; 9 bases are a match to TRBD1. CDR1 is SNHLY and CDR2 is FYNNEI in the germline V gene. The CDR3 runs 14 residues. V gave up 6 bases and J gave up 1 base; unmatched junction bases: 0.

The rearrangement links TRBV24-1 to TRBJ2-1; D possibly corresponds to TRBD2 (6 bases). Trimming took off 2 bases at V and 8 bases at J, with 15 bases between the two ends. The CDR3 length is 15 residues. CDR1 is KGHDR, CDR2 SFDVKD, per germline. The CDR3 is CATSDSGLEIYEQFF. CDR3 in DNA: TGTGCCACCAGTGATTCGGGACTCGAAATTTATGAGCAGTTCTTC.

The chain employs TRBV2 and TRBJ1-1; TRBD1 might be the D (5 bases). There are 13 residues in the CDR3. The V end lost 5 bases, the J end lost 3 bases, and 10 bases lay between the germline ends. CDR1 and CDR2 (germline): SNHLY, FYNNEI. The CDR3 region has the DNA TGTGCCAGCAGTCCAGGGCTCTACACTGAAGCTTTCTTT. This sequence encodes CASSPGLYTEAFF.

This chain joins TRBV2 and TRBJ1-2; TRBD1 aligns across 9 bases. The CDR3 contains 17 residues. The junction had 10 bases not matched to a gene; V was cut back by 5 bases and J by 0 bases. Germline lookup yields CDR1 SNHLY and CDR2 FYNNEI. CDR3 coding DNA: TGTGCCAGCAGTCTTCCCGGGACAGGGACCACTAACTATGGCTACACCTTC. Encoded protein: CASSLPGTGTTNYGYTF.

This sequence joins TRBV6-5 and TRBJ1-4, with 8 bases fitting TRBD1. V was clipped by 6 bases and J by 5 bases; unmatched bases: 5. CDR3 size: 14 residues. Germline values: CDR1 MNHEY, CDR2 SVGAGI. The DNA of the CDR3 is TGTGCCAGCAGGCCCGGGACAGGAAATGAAAAACTGTTTTTT. This sequence encodes CASRPGTGNEKLFF.

The V call is TRBV12-5, the J call TRBJ2-7, with TRBD2 matching over 7 bases. The CDR3 is 13 residues long. Looked up from germline, CDR1 is LGHNT and CDR2 is FRNRAP. V dropped 4 bases and J dropped 3; count of bases not matched to a gene: 3. Here the CDR3 DNA reads TGTGCTAGTGGTTCTCGGACTAGCTACGAGCAGTACTTC. Residues: CASGSRTSYEQYF.

The J gene is TRBJ2-1, the V gene TRBV13, with D perhaps matching TRBD1 (5 bases). The V end was cut by 5 bases, the J end by 1 base, with 9 bases between. Germline values: CDR1 PRHDT, CDR2 FYEKMQ (reference sequence). The CDR3 spans 14 residues. The CDR3 region has the DNA TGTGCCAGCAGCGAGACAGCTTCCTACAATGAGCAGTTCTTC. Translated: CASSETASYNEQFF.

The chain is built from TRBV18 and TRBJ2-1, with 8 positions matching TRBD1. From germline, CDR1 is KGHSH and CDR2 LQKENI. This CDR3 has 16 residues. The V segment lost 4 bases and the J segment 9 bases; nucleotides outside the gene matches: 14. In DNA, the CDR3 is TGTGCCAGCTCACTCCACGCCGGACAGGGTGGGAGTGAGCAGTTCTTC. Translated, it gives CASSLHAGQGGSEQFF.

This sequence joins TRBV28 and TRBJ1-6, with 7 bases fitting TRBD1. Trimming removed 2 bases from V and 7 bases from J; junction bases left unmatched: 5. CDR3 length: 15 residues. Germline values: CDR1 MDHEN, CDR2 SYDVKM. CDR3 protein: CASSLLGGGNSPLHF. CDR3 in DNA: TGTGCCAGCAGTTTACTAGGGGGCGGCAATTCACCCCTCCACTTT.

The V and J genes are TRBV6-5 and TRBJ1-1; D not certain. This CDR3 has 13 residues. Germline assignment: CDR1 MNHEY and CDR2 SVGAGI. V lost 4 bases, J lost 1 base, and 7 bases lay in between. The CDR3 protein is CASSSQKNTEAFF. In nucleotides, the CDR3 is TGTGCCAGCAGTTCACAGAAGAACACTGAAGCTTTCTTT.

Worth noting for this clone: A junction boundary mismatches the germline segment, possibly from a read error. The chain employs TRBV7-7 and TRBJ1-3; D not certain. The V gene's germline CDR1 is SSHAT and CDR2 FNYEAQ (reference sequence). The CDR3 spans 15 residues. This CDR3 is CASSLDASSGNTIYF. The DNA for the CDR3 is TGTGCTAGCAGCTTAGACGCGAGCTCTGGAAACACCATATATTTT.

The V call is TRBV3-1 (or the pseudogene TRBV3-2), the J call TRBJ1-1, with D unresolved. Germline assignment: CDR1 LGHDT and CDR2 YNNKEL (reference sequence). With 1 base removed from V and 0 bases from J, the gap between germline ends came to 9 bases. CDR3 length: 15 residues. The CDR3 loop is CASSQGNSMNTEAFF. Here the CDR3 DNA reads TGTGCCAGCAGCCAAGGCAACAGCATGAACACTGAAGCTTTCTTT.